This T cell receptor beta chain originates from a study of Ad26.COV2.S vaccination and SARS-CoV-2 variants. Study findings and constraints: Individuals receiving vaccine had higher spike-specific TCR breadth than placebo recipients did. Across vaccine and placebo recipients, the breadth of non-spike TCRs was similar.

Unmatched junction bases numbered 4, after V lost 5 bases and J lost 4 bases. The germline V gene has CDR1 LNHDA and CDR2 SQIVND (reference sequence). The CDR3 runs to 14 residues. Clones were read by immunoSEQ multiplex PCR, and TCRdb kept only the in-frame ones, dropping some. The sample includes about 680,000 clones, roughly 90% of them seen just once. Treatment in this sample: 19 received Ad26.COV2.S at low or high dose, single or two shots; roughly five received placebo; per-sample allocation not given. The samples date from day 63 after the first vaccine or placebo injection. An adult donor aged 18-55 years was enrolled in Boston. The vaccine antigen was prefusion-stabilized Wuhan SARS-CoV-2 spike. About this clone: Its antigen is still unknown.

This clonotype was obtained from a person between 18 and 59 years old who received the Ad26.COV2.S COVID-19 vaccine or a placebo. The chain employs TRBV19 and TRBJ2-1, with 8 nucleotides matching TRBD2. The sequencing here drew on peripheral blood, taken in a trial of Ad26.COV2.S vaccine versus placebo. CDR3 DNA: TGTGCCAGTAGTGGTACGGGAGGGTACAATGAGCAGTTCTTC. Its translation is CASSGTGGYNEQFF.